This T cell receptor beta chain was sequenced for a study of blood T cell repertoires in COVID-19. Repertoires were generated with immunoSEQ multiplex PCR, while TCRdb's copy carries only in-frame clones and drops some. The sample shows under 200,000 clones, 88% of them seen only once. The germline gives CDR1 SGHRS, CDR2 YFSETQ. The V and J ends lost 1 base and 4 bases respectively, with 11 bases between them. The CDR3 contains 14 residues. The genes are TRBV5-1 and TRBJ1-2; no firm D call. The sequence was collected from a man aged 35 to 55 with active or convalescent COVID-19. The sample comprised peripheral blood. The DNA for the CDR3 is TGCGCCAGCAGCTTGAATGGAGGTCGCTATGGCTACACCTTC. This sequence encodes CASSLNGGRYGYTF.